A single sample is the source of the 19 T cell receptor beta chains below, sequenced in a study of T-cell reconstitution after alpha-beta-depleted transplantation in children. A library of TCRbeta sequences, prepared with unique molecular identifiers, was generated. TCRdb independently ran MiXCR on the PCR reads; one entry per CDR3 protein. The profile covers some 240,000 distinct CDR3 sequences, with approximately 9.8% appearing a single time and about 4.9% taken by the ten largest. The sequenced sample was PBMCs from the stem cell graft donor, obtained from the stem cell graft. Source of these receptors: a human donor who donated a stem cell graft to a child with SCID.

As DNA, the CDR3 is TGTGCCAGCAGCCCAGAGGTAGCTCCCTACAATGAGCAGTTCTTC. Its protein is CASSPEVAPYNEQFF. The J gene is TRBJ2-1, the V gene TRBV7-6; D uncertain. This CDR3 region has 15 residues. Trimming removed 5 bases at V and 2 bases at J, with 13 bases between. Germline V gene sequence: CDR1 SGHVS, CDR2 FNYEAQ.

There are many counts of this clonotype. The CDR3 region has the DNA TGTGCCAGCAGTCGGACGCCAGAGACCCAGTACTTC. This encodes CASSRTPETQYF. The rearrangement joins TRBV12-3 or TRBV12-4 to TRBJ2-5; no reliable D call. The V and J ends lost 5 bases and 4 bases respectively, with 8 bases between them. This CDR3 is built from 12 residues.

This clonotype was observed at least ten times. The chain combines TRBV6-2 or TRBV6-3 with TRBJ1-1, with a weak D call TRBD1 (5 bases). This CDR3 comprises 13 residues. V was pared by 7 bases and J by 1 base, with 10 bases between. CDR1 and CDR2 from the germline V gene are MNHEY and SVGEGT. CDR3 sequence (DNA): TGTGCCAGCACTCTAGACAGGAACACTGAAGCTTTCTTT. This codes for CASTLDRNTEAFF.

The chain couples TRBV5-4 to TRBJ2-2; 7 bases fit TRBD1. The germline gives CDR1 SGHNT, CDR2 YYREEE (reference sequence). After removal of 4 bases from V and 5 bases from J, the junction contained 14 bases not matched to a gene. There are 17 residues in the CDR3. The DNA for the CDR3 is TGTGCCAGCAGCGGGAAACCCGACAGGGAGTCAACCGGGGAGCTGTTTTTT. Translation gives CASSGKPDRESTGELFF.

This clonotype appeared many times. This chain connects TRBV12-3 or TRBV12-4 to TRBJ1-6; D gene ambiguous. The CDR3 is 16 residues long. V gave up 3 bases and J gave up 5 bases, with 14 bases separating them. The CDR3 DNA reads TGTGCCAGCAGTTTGGCCCCTCAGCGGAATAATTCACCCCTCCACTTT. As protein: CASSLAPQRNNSPLHF.

This clonotype has ten or more counts. The rearrangement joins TRBV5-1 to TRBJ1-1; tentatively, D is TRBD1 (5 bases). V was clipped by 4 bases and J by 1 base, with 11 bases between them. This CDR3 region has 14 residues. Germline CDR1 reads SGHRS; CDR2 reads YFSETQ. This CDR3 reads CASSRDRTNTEAFF. In nucleotides, the CDR3 is TGCGCCAGCAGCCGAGACAGAACGAACACTGAAGCTTTCTTT.

This clonotype was recorded at least ten times. The chain has TRBV20-1 and TRBJ1-1; D call uncertain. Germline CDR1 is DFQATT and CDR2 is SNEGSKA (reference sequence). The CDR3 runs 12 residues. V lost 3 bases and J 1 base, leaving 6 bases between the germline ends. CDR3: CSASSANTEAFF. The CDR3 DNA reads TGCAGTGCTAGCTCGGCGAACACTGAAGCTTTCTTT.

This clonotype was picked up one time. Possible read error: a much larger clone is one base away. Without the conserved terminal phenylalanine or tryptophan, this CDR3 likely stems from a read error. V gene TRBV12-3 or TRBV12-4 combines with J gene TRBJ1-5; TRBD1 aligns across 9 bases. J was trimmed by 4 bases and V by 6 bases; bases with no gene match: 7. The CDR3 runs 15 residues. The CDR3 DNA reads as TGTGCCAGCAGACCGACAGGGGGAATTAATCAGCCCCAGCATTTA. It translates to CASRPTGGINQPQHL.

This clonotype was counted many times. The chain couples TRBV20-1 to TRBJ1-2; 7 bases are shared with TRBD1. V lost 6 bases to trimming and J lost 4 bases; unmatched junction nucleotides: 8. CDR3 length: 13 amino acids. Per germline, CDR1 DFQATT and CDR2 SNEGSKA (reference sequence). The DNA of the CDR3 is TGCAGTGCCGTACGACAGGGCCTCTATGGCTACACCTTC. Protein sequence: CSAVRQGLYGYTF.

This clonotype appeared many times. The chain carries TRBV14 and TRBJ2-5; TRBD1 might be the D (5 bases). Trimming took 3 bases from V and 2 from J, leaving 16 bases between them. The CDR3 runs to 16 residues. Per the germline V gene, CDR1 is SGHDN and CDR2 is FVKESK. The DNA for the CDR3 is TGTGCCAGCAGCCAGGTCACAGGATACCCACAAGAGACCCAGTACTTC. This codes for CASSQVTGYPQETQYF.

This clonotype was seen a few times. The chain recombines TRBV5-1 with TRBJ2-2, with TRBD1 as a possible D gene (6 bases). The V end lost 5 bases, the J end lost 3 bases, and 14 bases lay between the germline ends. CDR3 length equals 15 residues. Per the germline V gene, CDR1 is SGHRS and CDR2 is YFSETQ. CDR3 bases: TGCGCCAGCAGGATCGGGAACAGGGACACCGGGGAGCTGTTTTTT. Translating it yields CASRIGNRDTGELFF. Together with reference TRBV5-1 and TRBJ2-2, the CDR3 gives the full variable domain: KAGVTQTPRYLIKTRGQQVTLSCSPISGHRSVSWYQQTPGQGLQFLFEYFSETQRNKGNFPGRFSGRQFSNSRSEMNVSTLELGDSALYLCASRIGNRDTGELFFGEGSRLTVL.

This clonotype was recorded many times. The rearrangement links TRBV4-1 to TRBJ2-1; TRBD1 aligns across 8 bases. Germline V gene lookup returns CDR1 MGHRA and CDR2 YSYEKL. Unmatched junction bases numbered 13, after V lost 8 bases and J lost 4 bases. The CDR3 consists of 16 residues. CDR3 coding DNA: TGCGCCAGCCAGGGGACAGGAGGTTCCCCTTACAATGAGCAGTTCTTC. Encoded protein: CASQGTGGSPYNEQFF.

This clonotype was counted only a few times. The chain is built from TRBV9 and TRBJ1-1, with 8 bases fitting TRBD1. Germline CDR1 reads SGDLS; CDR2 reads YYNGEE. This CDR3 spans 14 amino acids. With V trimmed by 3 bases and J by 5 bases, 6 bases remained unmatched. The DNA of the CDR3 is TGTGCCAGCAGCGGGACAGGGCGGGGGACTGAAGCTTTCTTT. As protein: CASSGTGRGTEAFF.

In its sample, this clonotype was seen many times. CDR3 sequence reads: CASSLEAGEWETQYF. CDR3 bases: TGCGCCAGCAGCTTGGAAGCGGGGGAGTGGGAGACCCAGTACTTC. The chain recombines TRBV5-1 with TRBJ2-5; 8 bases line up with TRBD2. V lost 0 bases, J lost 5 bases, and 6 bases stayed unmatched. Germline loops: CDR1 SGHRS, CDR2 YFSETQ. CDR3 length equals 15 residues.

This clonotype appeared many times. The chain combines TRBV5-5 with TRBJ2-6; TRBD1 is a possible D gene (5 bases). The CDR3 consists of 15 residues. Trimming left V 3 bases short and J 0 bases short, with 7 bases between. CDR1 is SGHKS, CDR2 YYEKEE, per germline (reference sequence). CDR3 residues: CASSWGPSGANVLTF. CDR3 nucleotide sequence: TGTGCCAGCAGCTGGGGCCCCTCTGGGGCCAACGTCCTGACTTTC.

The V and J genes are TRBV7-8 and TRBJ2-3; 7 nucleotides line up with TRBD1. Losses at the gene ends were 5 bases for V and 3 bases for J; bases not matched to a gene: 5. Per the germline V gene, CDR1 is SGHVS and CDR2 is FQNEAQ. This CDR3 is built from 14 residues. As DNA, the CDR3 is TGTGCCAGCAGCGGGGGACAGACAACAGATACGCAGTATTTT. It is translated as CASSGGQTTDTQYF.

This clonotype was seen repeatedly, ten times or more. The chain carries TRBV4-1 and TRBJ2-3; weak D call: TRBD1 (5 bases). Germline loops: CDR1 MGHRA, CDR2 YSYEKL. The CDR3 loop spans 18 amino acids. The V end lost 0 bases, the J end lost 5 bases, and 21 bases lay between the germline ends. The CDR3 sequence: CASSQDSPQGLLLDTQYF. The CDR3 nucleotides are TGCGCCAGCAGCCAAGATTCTCCCCAGGGTTTATTATTAGATACGCAGTATTTT.

This clonotype was recorded at least ten times. The rearrangement joins TRBV20-1 to TRBJ1-5; 7 nucleotides match TRBD1. The CDR3 covers 15 residues. CDR1 is DFQATT and CDR2 is SNEGSKA in the germline V gene (reference sequence). Unmatched junction bases numbered 6, after V lost 2 bases and J lost 2 bases. The CDR3, as DNA: TGCAGTGCTAGACCCCAGGGACAGCGCAATCAGCCCCAGCATTTT. Translated, it gives CSARPQGQRNQPQHF.

The chain couples TRBV7-9 to TRBJ1-6; the match to TRBD1 covers 9 bases. The CDR3 loop spans 15 amino acids. The junction had 17 bases not matched to a gene; V was cut back by 10 bases and J by 13 bases. Looked up from germline, CDR1 is SEHNR and CDR2 is FQNEAQ (reference sequence). As DNA, the CDR3 is TGTGCCACAGAACAGGGGGCCGAACCTACTTCCCCCCTCCACTTT. Protein sequence: CATEQGAEPTSPLHF. The full variable domain, with the rest looked up from reference TRBV7-9 and TRBJ1-6, is DTGVSQNPRHKITKRGQNVTFRCDPISEHNRLYWYRQTLGQGPEFLTYFQNEAQLEKSRLLSDRFSAERPKGSFSTLEIQRTEQGDSAMYLCATEQGAEPTSPLHFGNGTRLTVT.